This T cell receptor beta chain emerged from a study of shared clonotypes between healthy human individuals (dated by TCRdb to 2020 to 2021). Regarding the complete study: The cohort included three men and a couple of women between 18 and 49 years of age. To increase sequencing depth and limit assay-specific biases, TCR repertoire library preparation and sequencing were carried out by different laboratories using diverse techniques. For each donor, CD4 naive and CD4 memory were each given three plates, CD8 naive was given two plates, and CD8 memory was given one plate. The study deeply sequenced blood TCR repertoires of about 5 healthy adults to estimate repertoire size and the extent of clonotype sharing between individuals. Each donor's leukapheresis produced roughly between roughly 0.94 and 9.5 billion PBMCs. Results and caveats for the whole study, not just this receptor: Across a few donors, approximately 5% of naive CD4, more than 3% of naive CD8, 2% to 2.5% of memory CD4, and roughly 0.41% of memory CD8 clonotypes were shared. Compared with non-shared clonotypes, clonotypes shared by all four sorted-subset donors had higher generation probabilities. Sampling was restricted to blood, and TCR repertoires in tissue are likely to differ from TCR repertoires in blood. The small number of donors limited the genetic and exposure-history diversity represented. Estimated clonotype richness was generally larger for naive than for memory subsets. Even with the large sequencing depth, rarefaction of the sorted-subset datasets indicated that sequencing was incomplete. Pairwise subsampling indicated that sequencing depth was expected to affect the degree of clonotype sharing among donors.

Notes on this clone: Its cognate antigen has yet to be identified. No quality values exist for individual bases; no much larger clone is one base distant.

V was cut back by 1 base and J by 5 bases, leaving a gap of 7 bases between them. The cysteine opens and the phenylalanine closes a CDR3 of 13 amino acids. The DNA shown is the 39-base CDR3, in frame from base 1. The CDR1 and CDR2 encoded by the germline V gene are LGHNA and YSLEER. Using the deep immunoSEQ assay, multiplex PCR amplified TCR CDR3 regions from genomic DNA. Extracted genomic DNA from each cell subset was spread evenly across all wells of several immunoSEQ 96-well plates, with each plate serving as a replicate. For sorted subsets, each replicate PCR was loaded with 200 to 250 ng genomic DNA, equivalent to 30,000 or so T cell genomes. Purified libraries were quantified with a Qubit 3.0 fluorometer, sized on a Bioanalyzer 2100, and re-quantified with the KAPA Library Quantification kit. A separate single-read 150-cycle Illumina NextSeq 550 flow cell was used to sequence each immunoSEQ 96-well plate. Regarding the original processing steps: Because the immunoSEQ output included only junctional sequences and no quality scores, the filtering could not be the same as the filtering used for full-length reads. Sequences were annotated with PyIR, a Python wrapper for IgBLAST v1.9, and V/J genes and CDR3 were assigned using IMGT germline references. Reads with weak V/J assignments (E-value above 1e-6), missing CDR3, stop codons, out-of-frame junctions, or ambiguous translated residues were removed. V3J clonotypes were defined as sequences sharing an identical inferred V gene, J gene, and CDR3 amino acid sequence. To compute the percentage overlap between repertoires, the number of shared unique clonotypes was divided by the size of the smaller repertoire. Repertoire richness was assessed with RTK rarefaction, the Chao1 estimator, and Recon v2.1 estimates of unobserved clonotypes. For all TCRbeta clonotypes obtained by the gDNA method from a handful of donors, generation probabilities were computed with OLGA. Drawn from immuneACCESS, this table holds only the in-frame rearrangements with V and J called that TCRdb kept. Clones are partly lost; checked studies trace under half to an unresolved V gene and leave the rest unexplained. The V and J calls and the clone size are those of that table, but D and trimming were determined from the DNA. Recorded for this sample are around 940,000 clones; around 80% of them occurred a single time. The ten largest clones add up to nearly 1.5% of the sample.

Healthy HIV-negative adults with no recently reported acute infections or vaccinations were included as donors. All donors were Caucasian adults living in Nashville, Tennessee, USA. CD4+ T cells were enriched through magnetic negative selection, after which naive cells were positively selected on CD45RA and the remaining negative fraction served as the memory subset. Blood was obtained by leukapheresis, after which PBMCs were separated by Ficoll-Histopaque density gradient centrifugation and cryopreserved in liquid nitrogen vapor phase. Analytical flow cytometry was used to check the purity and quantity of every magnetically sorted T cell population. Genomic DNA was isolated from every sorted fraction and measured by UV absorbance on a Nanodrop 2000c.

The source of this sequence is a man aged 18 to 29 in good health. The chain employs TRBV4-3 and TRBJ2-3; the D segment could be TRBD1, given 6 matching bases. What was sequenced was memory CD4+ T cells sorted from blood. The cell subset or site label, as the study defines it: CD45RA-negative fraction. The bases read TGCGCCAGCAGCCAAGTAGGGGGAGATACGCAGTATTTT. The encoded protein is CASSQVGGDTQYF.